This T cell receptor (beta chain) was captured by sequencing in a study of blood T cell repertoires in COVID-19. Study context: Whether acute or convalescent, the COVID-19 samples came from the United States, Italy and Spain.

Living in 20 to 30 US areas, the participants were between roughly 18 and 90 years of age. Membership in each cohort depended on participant-reported clinical history. Produced via immunoSEQ multiplex PCR; TCRdb's table is partial and in-frame only. The data hold around 300,000 clones, with 75% to 95% observed a single time. There are 15 residues in the CDR3. Germline-derived CDR1 and CDR2 are SQVTM and ANQGSEA. The V segment lost 3 bases and the J segment 8 bases; nucleotides outside the gene matches: 12. This clonotype originated in a woman between 25 and 40 years old who had recovered from COVID-19. Specimen: PBMCs or T cells enriched from blood (not recorded which). The chain has TRBV29-1 and TRBJ2-1; TRBD1 aligns across 8 bases. The CDR3 region has the DNA TGCAGCGTTGAGCTTTGGGACAGGCCCCCCTATGAGCAGTTCTTC. This sequence encodes CSVELWDRPPYEQFF.